These T cell receptor beta chains were read from a single sample in a study of a mutant IDH1 vaccine in newly diagnosed glioma. Antigens of these TCRs are unknown. The table came from immunoSEQ multiplex PCR; TCRdb's copy has only in-frame clones and leaves some out. The data contain fewer than 65,000 clones, roughly 80% of them seen just once; the ten biggest clones take up approximately 6.1%. The sequenced sample was PBMCs, obtained from a glioma patient whose treatment included an IDH1 peptide vaccine. The receptors originated from a man aged 50 or older with glioma. Both conserved end residues are part of each CDR3. D genes are given only for firm matches.

v_call d_call cdr3_aa
TRBV19 - CASSKGVNYGYTF
TRBV2 - CASSPWGEQYF
TRBV27 - CASSRVPHTEAFF
TRBV6-1 - CASSDFDQPQHF
TRBV4-1 TRBD1 CASSQTIDRGDGYTF
TRBV5-1 - CASSLAPPGTGANVLTF
TRBV9 - CASSQDGGGNSPLHF
TRBV5-1 - CASSPGPPRGGYTF
TRBV5-1 TRBD2 CASSLGTSTADTQYF
TRBV29-1 - CSVYDRQYEQYF
TRBV19 - CASSTRHFNYEQYF
TRBV29-1 TRBD2 CSVKGTRTEDEQFF
TRBV4-1 - CASSQVAGSPAANYGYTF
TRBV19 - CASIAPAGYGYTF
TRBV7-9 TRBD1 CASSFGTGVYEQYF
TRBV6-5 TRBD1 CASSYSPGQSNTEAFF